This T cell receptor beta chain was captured in a study of regulatory T cells in long-lasting Graves disease. The time point is: newly diagnosed GD, antithyroid drugs for less than 3 months. PBMC-extracted RNA yielded the TCR library. Per American Thyroid Association guidelines, Graves' disease was diagnosed. This clonotype was seen at least ten times. One junction end does not reproduce the germline sequence, and a read error may be involved. The germline V gene encodes CDR1 PRHDT and CDR2 FYEKMQ (reference sequence). The CDR3 consists of 14 residues. To make TCR beta libraries, researchers used iRepertoire HTBI primers and Arm-PCR of CDR3 regions. TCRdb ran MiXCR on the multiplex PCR reads and lists one entry per CDR3 protein. The sample has 400,000 to 450,000 distinct CDR3 sequences; 15% to 20% are singletons. The sample was also reused in another study, on T cells in Graves' hyperthyroidism and ophthalmopathy. From that paper: First-round RT-PCR with HTBI primers amplified the TCR CDR3 region.

The sequence derives from a young woman with Graves disease. The sequencing here drew on peripheral blood mononuclear cells (PBMCs), taken at new diagnosis, from a patient treated with antithyroid drugs. The genes are TRBV13 and TRBJ2-1, with D perhaps matching TRBD2 (6 bases). CDR3 loop: CASSLGLDYSEQFF. As DNA, the CDR3 is TGTGCCAGCAGCTTAGGGCTGGACTACAGTGAGCAGTTCTTC.